The T cell receptor delta chain under discussion was sequenced for a study of Vδ1+ human thymocytes. General observations from the study: Highly polyclonal TRG and TRD repertoires with Gaussian CDR3 length distributions appeared in thymus.

Details on this clone: What it binds is unknown. An end of the junction differs from the germline gene, which may be a read error.

Sequences come from RNA converted to cDNA by reverse transcription. The CDR3 regions were amplified by multiplex PCR from V-gene primers to a constant-region primer. TCRdb applied CATT to the multiplex PCR reads for clone calling. The sample gives over 45,000 delta-chain clones, approximately 15% of which show up once; roughly 0.37% is in the top ten. Germline V gene sequence: CDR1 GEAIGNYY, CDR2 EKD. The CDR3 extends over 21 amino acids. This sequence was found in a girl under three years old who had congenital heart surgery. The source material was Vdelta1+ gamma-delta thymocytes from the thymus. Regarding subset: FACS-sorted CD3+ TCRalphabeta- TCRVdelta1+ TCRVdelta2- thymocytes. The chain joins TRDV2 to TRDJ1, with 8 bases that match TRDD3. The CDR3 DNA reads as TGTGCCTGTGAGGGGGACGGTCCGTACTTACTGGGGGTCCTGTACACCGATAAACGCATCTTT. Protein sequence: CACEGDGPYLLGVLYTDKRIF.